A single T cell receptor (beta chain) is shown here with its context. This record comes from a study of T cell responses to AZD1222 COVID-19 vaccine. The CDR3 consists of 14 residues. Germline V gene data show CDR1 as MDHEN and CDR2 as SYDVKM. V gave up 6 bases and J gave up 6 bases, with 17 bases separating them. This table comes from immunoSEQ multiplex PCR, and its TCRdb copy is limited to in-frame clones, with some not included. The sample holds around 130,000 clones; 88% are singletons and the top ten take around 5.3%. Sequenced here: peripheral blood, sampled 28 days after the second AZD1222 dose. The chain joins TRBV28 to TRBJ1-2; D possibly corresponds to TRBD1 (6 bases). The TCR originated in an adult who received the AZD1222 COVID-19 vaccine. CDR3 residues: CASREVDRIDGYTF. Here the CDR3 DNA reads TGTGCCAGCAGGGAGGTCGACAGGATTGATGGCTACACCTTC.